These T cell receptor beta chains were read from a single sample in a study of metastatic and nonmetastatic thyroid tumors. TCRdb re-called clones via MiXCR from the PCR reads. Among 28,000 or so clones, approximately 16% were seen once, and the ten largest hold roughly 4.2%. The sequencing sample was made of blood. These receptors all come from a female donor with papillary thyroid cancer or a benign thyroid nodule (not recorded which). Some clones in this sample may be carry-over from other donors' samples. CDR3s include the opening cysteine and the closing phenylalanine or tryptophan. A D gene is named only where the DNA matches it firmly. Clone size is given for some rows only: seen once, a few or many times, or a class if the clone is expanded.

d_gene: .
j_gene: TRBJ2-1
abundance: .
v_gene: TRBV9
CDR3nt: TGTGCCAGCAGGCCGGGTTCATACAATGAGCAGTTCTTC
CDR3aa: CASRPGSYNEQFF

d_gene: TRBD2
j_gene: TRBJ2-5
abundance: many
v_gene: TRBV6-1
CDR3nt: TGTGCCAGCAGCACCGGGGGGTACCAAGAGACCCAGTACTTC
CDR3aa: CASSTGGYQETQYF

d_gene: .
j_gene: TRBJ2-2
abundance: many
v_gene: TRBV3-1
CDR3nt: TGTGCCAGCAGCCCCAGAGGGAATATTGGGGAGCTGTTTTTT
CDR3aa: CASSPRGNIGELFF

d_gene: .
j_gene: TRBJ2-5
abundance: .
v_gene: TRBV12-3/TRBV12-4
CDR3nt: TGTGCCAGCAGTTTAGTATGGCCGACGGGCCAAGAGACCCAGTACTTC
CDR3aa: CASSLVWPTGQETQYF

d_gene: .
j_gene: TRBJ2-7
abundance: few
v_gene: TRBV28
CDR3nt: TGCGCCAGCAGTTTAACGAGAGGTACCTACGAGCAGTACTTC
CDR3aa: CASSLTRGTYEQYF

d_gene: .
j_gene: TRBJ2-3
abundance: many
v_gene: TRBV4-2
CDR3nt: TGTGCCAGCAGCCAAGATACAGGGAGCGCAGATACGCAGTATTTT
CDR3aa: CASSQDTGSADTQYF

d_gene: .
j_gene: TRBJ2-5
abundance: .
v_gene: TRBV7-7
CDR3nt: TGTGCTAGCAGCTACTCGGGGGGCAAAGAGACACAGTACTTC
CDR3aa: CASSYSGGKETQYF

d_gene: .
j_gene: TRBJ1-2
abundance: medium-sized
v_gene: TRBV2
CDR3nt: TGTGCCAGCAGTGAAGCAGGCAGGGGTCGTGGCTACACCTTC
CDR3aa: CASSEAGRGRGYTF

d_gene: .
j_gene: TRBJ1-6
abundance: medium-sized
v_gene: TRBV6-5
CDR3nt: TGTGCCAGCAGTTACTCGATACAGGGAAATTCACCCCTCCACTTT
CDR3aa: CASSYSIQGNSPLHF

d_gene: TRBD1
j_gene: TRBJ2-1
abundance: .
v_gene: TRBV11-2
CDR3nt: TGTGCCAGCAGCCCCCCGGGACAGGGGAACAATGAGCAGTTCTTC
CDR3aa: CASSPPGQGNNEQFF

d_gene: TRBD2
j_gene: TRBJ2-7
abundance: many
v_gene: TRBV29-1
CDR3nt: TGCAGCGTTGCGACTAGCGGGAGGTACGAGCAGTACTTC
CDR3aa: CSVATSGRYEQYF

d_gene: TRBD1
j_gene: TRBJ2-5
abundance: .
v_gene: TRBV7-2
CDR3nt: TGTGCCAGCATTAAAGACAGGGTTCAAGAGACCCAGTACTTC
CDR3aa: CASIKDRVQETQYF

d_gene: .
j_gene: TRBJ1-2
abundance: many
v_gene: TRBV27
CDR3nt: TGTGCCAGCAGCTGGTGGGAACCCTACACCTTC
CDR3aa: CASSWWEPYTF

d_gene: .
j_gene: TRBJ2-7
abundance: many
v_gene: TRBV5-6
CDR3nt: TGTGCCAGCAGCTTGGATTCGGGGGTCGAGCAGTACTTC
CDR3aa: CASSLDSGVEQYF

d_gene: TRBD2
j_gene: TRBJ2-1
abundance: many
v_gene: TRBV12-3/TRBV12-4
CDR3nt: TGTGCCAGCAGTCGGGCGGGAGCCTACAATGAGCAGTTCTTC
CDR3aa: CASSRAGAYNEQFF

d_gene: TRBD2
j_gene: TRBJ2-5
abundance: .
v_gene: TRBV3-1
CDR3nt: TGTGCCAGCAGCCTTGGACTAGAGGGACCTTCAGAGACCAAGTACTTC
CDR3aa: CASSLGLEGPSETKYF

d_gene: TRBD2
j_gene: TRBJ2-1
abundance: many
v_gene: TRBV7-2
CDR3nt: TGTGCCAGCAGCCAGGGGTTTAGCGGGAGACAGTTCTTC
CDR3aa: CASSQGFSGRQFF

d_gene: .
j_gene: TRBJ1-1
abundance: medium-sized
v_gene: TRBV6-1
CDR3nt: TGTGCCAGCACGGGAGGTATGAACACTGAAGCTTTCTTT
CDR3aa: CASTGGMNTEAFF

d_gene: .
j_gene: TRBJ1-2
abundance: few
v_gene: TRBV6-1
CDR3nt: TGTGCCAGCCGCAGGAACTTTGGCCTACAGGCAATCTATGGCTACACCTTC
CDR3aa: CASRRNFGLQAIYGYTF

d_gene: .
j_gene: TRBJ2-7
abundance: .
v_gene: TRBV6-1
CDR3nt: TGTGCCAGCAGTGGGGGATACTACGAGCAGTACTTC
CDR3aa: CASSGGYYEQYF

d_gene: .
j_gene: TRBJ2-1
abundance: many
v_gene: TRBV19
CDR3nt: TGTGCCAGTAGTATAACCCGGGGAGGTAGCTTTTACAATGAGCAGTTCTTC
CDR3aa: CASSITRGGSFYNEQFF

d_gene: .
j_gene: TRBJ2-7
abundance: .
v_gene: TRBV5-1
CDR3nt: TGCGCCAGCAGCACCTTTGATGGGGCGGTAGACGAGCAGTACTTC
CDR3aa: CASSTFDGAVDEQYF

d_gene: .
j_gene: TRBJ2-7
abundance: .
v_gene: TRBV30
CDR3nt: TGTGCCTGGAGTATTTCTCTCGAGCAGTACTTC
CDR3aa: CAWSISLEQYF

d_gene: TRBD1
j_gene: TRBJ2-1
abundance: .
v_gene: TRBV12-3/TRBV12-4
CDR3nt: TGTGCCAGCCTTACGGGACAGGGTGCGGATGAGCAGTTCTTC
CDR3aa: CASLTGQGADEQFF

d_gene: TRBD1
j_gene: TRBJ2-7
abundance: .
v_gene: TRBV20-1
CDR3nt: TGCAGTGCTGGTAGGACAGGGTACGGCGAGCAGTACTTC
CDR3aa: CSAGRTGYGEQYF

d_gene: TRBD2
j_gene: TRBJ2-1
abundance: many
v_gene: TRBV3-1
CDR3nt: TGTGCCAGCAGCCAAGGTGCGGGAGGGCCCTATGAGCAGTTCTTC
CDR3aa: CASSQGAGGPYEQFF

d_gene: .
j_gene: TRBJ2-7
abundance: few
v_gene: TRBV6-1
CDR3nt: TGTGCCAGCAGCCGAAAGGGTTTGTACGAGAAGTACTTC
CDR3aa: CASSRKGLYEKYF

d_gene: TRBD1
j_gene: TRBJ1-2
abundance: many
v_gene: TRBV6-1
CDR3nt: TGTGCCAGCAGTGCAGACAGGGTCTCCTCTGGCTACACCTTC
CDR3aa: CASSADRVSSGYTF

d_gene: TRBD1
j_gene: TRBJ2-7
abundance: many
v_gene: TRBV10-3
CDR3nt: TGTGCCATCAGTGGGACAGGTACCCTAGGCGAGCAGTACTTC
CDR3aa: CAISGTGTLGEQYF

d_gene: TRBD2
j_gene: TRBJ2-2
abundance: many
v_gene: TRBV25-1
CDR3nt: TGTGCCAGCAGTGGGACTAGCGACACCGGGGAGCTGTTTTTT
CDR3aa: CASSGTSDTGELFF

d_gene: TRBD1
j_gene: TRBJ2-3
abundance: many
v_gene: TRBV12-3/TRBV12-4
CDR3nt: TGTGCCAGCAGCTTTGGGGACAGGGGGACAGATACGCAGTATTTT
CDR3aa: CASSFGDRGTDTQYF

d_gene: TRBD1
j_gene: TRBJ1-3
abundance: many
v_gene: TRBV28
CDR3nt: TGTGCCAGCAGTTTATACAGGGGCTCTTCTGGAAACACCATATATTTT
CDR3aa: CASSLYRGSSGNTIYF

d_gene: .
j_gene: TRBJ1-4
abundance: .
v_gene: TRBV12-5
CDR3nt: TGTGCTAGTGGTTTGGTACTCCGTTACATCTGTGGAGGAGATGATGAAAAACTGTTTTTT
CDR3aa: CASGLVLRYICGGDDEKLFF

d_gene: .
j_gene: TRBJ2-5
abundance: many
v_gene: TRBV5-1
CDR3nt: TGCGCCAGCAGCACCGGGACGGGTGGGGAGACCCAGTACTTC
CDR3aa: CASSTGTGGETQYF

d_gene: .
j_gene: TRBJ1-1
abundance: many
v_gene: TRBV7-9
CDR3nt: TGTGCCAGCAGCTTGGGTTTTGGCACTGAAGCTTTCTTT
CDR3aa: CASSLGFGTEAFF

d_gene: .
j_gene: TRBJ2-7
abundance: medium-sized
v_gene: TRBV6-1
CDR3nt: TGTGCCAGCAGTGAAGCCGGCTACGAGCAGTACTTC
CDR3aa: CASSEAGYEQYF

d_gene: .
j_gene: TRBJ1-5
abundance: many
v_gene: TRBV20-1
CDR3nt: TGCAGTATTTCCCCCGGACGGTTAAATCAGCCCCAGCATTTT
CDR3aa: CSISPGRLNQPQHF

d_gene: TRBD1
j_gene: TRBJ1-1
abundance: many
v_gene: TRBV7-9
CDR3nt: TGTGCCAGCAGCTTAGGCGGGACAGCAGAAGCTTTCTTT
CDR3aa: CASSLGGTAEAFF

d_gene: .
j_gene: TRBJ2-7
abundance: many
v_gene: TRBV20-1
CDR3nt: TGCAGTGCTAGAGGGGGCCGGACAGTCTACGAGCAGTACTTC
CDR3aa: CSARGGRTVYEQYF

d_gene: .
j_gene: TRBJ2-2
abundance: many
v_gene: TRBV30
CDR3nt: TGTGCCTGGAGTGCAAACAGGGACGGGGAGCTGTTTTTT
CDR3aa: CAWSANRDGELFF

d_gene: .
j_gene: TRBJ1-2
abundance: many
v_gene: TRBV6-2/TRBV6-3
CDR3nt: TGTGCCAGCAGCCCCGGGGCGTATGGCTACACCTTC
CDR3aa: CASSPGAYGYTF

d_gene: .
j_gene: TRBJ2-2
abundance: many
v_gene: TRBV19
CDR3nt: TGTGCCAGTACCTTGACCTGGGGGGGGGAGCTGTTTTTT
CDR3aa: CASTLTWGGELFF

d_gene: TRBD2
j_gene: TRBJ2-7
abundance: .
v_gene: TRBV18
CDR3nt: TGTGCCAGCTCACCGGGTTCGGGGGGGGAGAACGAGCAGTACTTC
CDR3aa: CASSPGSGGENEQYF

d_gene: TRBD2
j_gene: TRBJ2-3
abundance: many
v_gene: TRBV11-1
CDR3nt: TGTGCCAGCAGCTTAGGGCGGCTAGCGGGAGATCTAACAGATACGCAGTATTTT
CDR3aa: CASSLGRLAGDLTDTQYF

d_gene: TRBD2
j_gene: TRBJ2-7
abundance: medium-sized
v_gene: TRBV6-1
CDR3nt: TGTGCCAGCAGTTCCCCTAGTTCGAGCGGGGGATCCTACGAGCAGTACTTC
CDR3aa: CASSSPSSSGGSYEQYF

d_gene: TRBD2
j_gene: TRBJ2-5
abundance: many
v_gene: TRBV20-1
CDR3nt: TGCAGTGCTATGGCTAGCGGGCGGGGAGAGACCCAGTACTTC
CDR3aa: CSAMASGRGETQYF

d_gene: TRBD1
j_gene: TRBJ2-3
abundance: few
v_gene: TRBV28
CDR3nt: TGTGCCAGCAGTTTTCCGGGACAGGTTTACACAGATACGCAGTATTTT
CDR3aa: CASSFPGQVYTDTQYF

d_gene: TRBD2
j_gene: TRBJ2-2
abundance: many
v_gene: TRBV19
CDR3nt: TGTGCCAGTCGGACGCGACTAGCGGACACCGGGGAGCTGTTTTTT
CDR3aa: CASRTRLADTGELFF

d_gene: .
j_gene: TRBJ2-5
abundance: few
v_gene: TRBV4-1
CDR3nt: TGCGCCAGCAGCCAAAGGGGGGTAGCCGGGTTTTTAGAGACCCAGTACTTC
CDR3aa: CASSQRGVAGFLETQYF

d_gene: .
j_gene: TRBJ1-5
abundance: few
v_gene: TRBV28
CDR3nt: TGTGCCAGTAGTTTACCAACAGAAGGGGATCAGCACCAGCATTTT
CDR3aa: CASSLPTEGDQHQHF

d_gene: .
j_gene: TRBJ1-2
abundance: few
v_gene: TRBV3-1
CDR3nt: TGTGCCAGCAGCCTCAGCAGTCAAGCCGGTGGCTACACCTTC
CDR3aa: CASSLSSQAGGYTF